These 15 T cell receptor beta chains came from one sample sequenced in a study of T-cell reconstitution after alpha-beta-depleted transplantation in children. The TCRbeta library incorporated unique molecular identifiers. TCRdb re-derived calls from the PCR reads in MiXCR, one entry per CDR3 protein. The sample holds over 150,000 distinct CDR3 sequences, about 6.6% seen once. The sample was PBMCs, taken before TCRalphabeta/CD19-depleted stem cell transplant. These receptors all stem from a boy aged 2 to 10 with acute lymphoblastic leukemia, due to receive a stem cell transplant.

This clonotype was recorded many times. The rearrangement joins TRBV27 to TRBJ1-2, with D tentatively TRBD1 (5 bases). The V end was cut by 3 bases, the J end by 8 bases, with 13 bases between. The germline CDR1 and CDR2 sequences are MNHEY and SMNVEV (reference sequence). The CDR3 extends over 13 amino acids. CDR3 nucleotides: TGTGCCAGCAGTTTTCCCTCGGGGGAGGGCTACACCTTC. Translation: CASSFPSGEGYTF.

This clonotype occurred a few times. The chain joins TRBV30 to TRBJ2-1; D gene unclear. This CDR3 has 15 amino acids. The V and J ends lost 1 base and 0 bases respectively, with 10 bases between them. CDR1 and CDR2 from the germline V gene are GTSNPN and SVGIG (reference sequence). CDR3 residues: CAWSETESSYNEQFF. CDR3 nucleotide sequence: TGTGCCTGGAGTGAAACAGAGAGCTCCTACAATGAGCAGTTCTTC.

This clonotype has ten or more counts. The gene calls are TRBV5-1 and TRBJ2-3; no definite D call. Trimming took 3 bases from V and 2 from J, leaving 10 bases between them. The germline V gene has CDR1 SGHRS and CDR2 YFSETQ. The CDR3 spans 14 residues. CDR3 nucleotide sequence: TGCGCCAGCAGCTGGAACGACCTCACAGATACGCAGTATTTT. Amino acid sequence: CASSWNDLTDTQYF.

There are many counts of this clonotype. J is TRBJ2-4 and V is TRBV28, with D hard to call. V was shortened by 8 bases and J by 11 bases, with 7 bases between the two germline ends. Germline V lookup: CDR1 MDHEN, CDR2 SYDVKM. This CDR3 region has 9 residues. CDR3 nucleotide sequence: TGTGCCAGCCTGACTGTTCAGTACTTC. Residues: CASLTVQYF.

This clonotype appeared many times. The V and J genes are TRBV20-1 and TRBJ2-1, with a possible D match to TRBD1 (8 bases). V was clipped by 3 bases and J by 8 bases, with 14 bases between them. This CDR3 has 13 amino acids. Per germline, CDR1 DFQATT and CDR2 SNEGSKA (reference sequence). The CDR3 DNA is TGCAGTGCTAGGTCGGGGGGACAGGATGAGCAGTTCTTC. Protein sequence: CSARSGGQDEQFF.

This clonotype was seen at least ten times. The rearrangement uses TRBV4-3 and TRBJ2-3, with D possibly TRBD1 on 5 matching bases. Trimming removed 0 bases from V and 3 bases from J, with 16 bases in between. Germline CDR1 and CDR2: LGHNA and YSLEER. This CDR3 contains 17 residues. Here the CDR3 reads CASSQDTREKGTDTQYF. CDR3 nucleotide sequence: TGCGCCAGCAGCCAAGATACCAGGGAAAAGGGAACAGATACGCAGTATTTT.

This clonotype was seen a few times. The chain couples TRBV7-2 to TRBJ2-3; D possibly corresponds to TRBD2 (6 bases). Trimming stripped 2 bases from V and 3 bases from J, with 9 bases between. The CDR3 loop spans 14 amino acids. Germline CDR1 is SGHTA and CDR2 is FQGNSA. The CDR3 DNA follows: TGTGCCAGCAGCTTAATAGCGGTAACAGATACGCAGTATTTT. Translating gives CASSLIAVTDTQYF.

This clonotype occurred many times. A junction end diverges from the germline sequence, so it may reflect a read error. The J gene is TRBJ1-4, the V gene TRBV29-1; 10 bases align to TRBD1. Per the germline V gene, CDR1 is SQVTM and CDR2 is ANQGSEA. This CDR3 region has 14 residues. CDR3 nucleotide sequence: TGCAGCGTCGAAGACAGGGGGCGTAACGAAAAACTGTTTTTT. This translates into CSVEDRGRNEKLFF.

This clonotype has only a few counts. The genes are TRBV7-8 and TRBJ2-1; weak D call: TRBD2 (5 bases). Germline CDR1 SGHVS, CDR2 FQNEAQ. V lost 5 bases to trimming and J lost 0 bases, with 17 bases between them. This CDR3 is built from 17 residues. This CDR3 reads CASSRDEGASSYNEQFF. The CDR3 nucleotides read TGTGCCAGCAGCCGAGACGAGGGCGCCAGCTCCTACAATGAGCAGTTCTTC.

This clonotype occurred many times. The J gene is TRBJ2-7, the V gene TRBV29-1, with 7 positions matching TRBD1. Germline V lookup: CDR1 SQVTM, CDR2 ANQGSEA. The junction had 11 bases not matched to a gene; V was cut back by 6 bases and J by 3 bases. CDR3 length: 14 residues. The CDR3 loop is CSVLIRDSNYEQYF. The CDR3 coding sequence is TGCAGCGTACTAATCCGGGACAGTAACTACGAGCAGTACTTC.

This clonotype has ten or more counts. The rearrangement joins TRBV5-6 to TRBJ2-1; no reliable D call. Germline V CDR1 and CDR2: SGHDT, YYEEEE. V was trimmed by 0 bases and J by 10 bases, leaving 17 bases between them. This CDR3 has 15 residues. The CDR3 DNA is TGTGCCAGCAGCTTGGGGCGGATGCCCCCTCGAGAGCAGTTCTTC. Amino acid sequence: CASSLGRMPPREQFF.

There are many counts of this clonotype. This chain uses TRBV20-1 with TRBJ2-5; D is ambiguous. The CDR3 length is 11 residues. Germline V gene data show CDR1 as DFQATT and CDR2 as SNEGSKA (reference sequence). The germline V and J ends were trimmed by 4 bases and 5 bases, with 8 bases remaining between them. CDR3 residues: CSATRSETQYF. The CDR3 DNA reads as TGCAGTGCTACCCGTTCGGAGACCCAGTACTTC.

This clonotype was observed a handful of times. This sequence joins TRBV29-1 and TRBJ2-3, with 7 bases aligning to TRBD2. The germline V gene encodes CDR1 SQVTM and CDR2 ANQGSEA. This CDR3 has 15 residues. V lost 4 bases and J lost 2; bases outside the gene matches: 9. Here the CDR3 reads CSVVMVSGHTDTQYF. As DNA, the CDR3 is TGCAGCGTTGTTATGGTTAGCGGGCACACAGATACGCAGTATTTT.

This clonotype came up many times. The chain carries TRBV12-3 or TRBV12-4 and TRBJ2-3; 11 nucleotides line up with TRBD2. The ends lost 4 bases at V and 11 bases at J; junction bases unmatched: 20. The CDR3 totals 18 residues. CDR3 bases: TGTGCCAGCAGTTCCCCTAGCGGGGGGTCTCGCCGAGTTCCTGGGCAGTATTTT. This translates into CASSSPSGGSRRVPGQYF.

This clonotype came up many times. CDR3 amino acids: CSASFEGGGPQHF. CDR3 nucleotides: TGCAGTGCTAGCTTTGAGGGGGGCGGGCCCCAGCATTTT. This chain joins TRBV20-1 and TRBJ1-5; D is possibly TRBD1 (6 bases). The germline CDR1 and CDR2 sequences are DFQATT and SNEGSKA (reference sequence). Trimming took 3 bases from V and 9 from J, leaving 15 bases between them. The CDR3 is 13 amino acids.